Presented here are 21 T cell receptor beta chains from one specimen sequenced in a study of metastatic and nonmetastatic thyroid tumors. None of the patients had undergone any treatment ahead of thyroid surgery. TCRdb re-called clones from the PCR reads using MiXCR. The sample contains 40,000 to 55,000 clones, roughly a sixth of which appear only once. The source material was blood. These TCRs come from a female donor with papillary thyroid cancer or a benign thyroid nodule (not recorded which). Some clones in this sample may be carry-over from other donors' samples.

This clone was observed a few times. The gene calls are TRBV6-2 or TRBV6-3 and TRBJ2-1; TRBD1 is a possible D gene (5 bases). The CDR3 runs to 14 residues. The germline V and J ends were trimmed by 2 bases and 2 bases, with 7 bases remaining between them. Germline CDR1 and CDR2: MNHEY and SVGEGT. The CDR3, as DNA: TGTGCCAGCAGTTACCAGGGCGCCTACAATGAGCAGTTCTTC. Translation gives CASSYQGAYNEQFF.

The rearrangement uses TRBV27 and TRBJ2-7; 9 positions match TRBD1. V shed 5 bases and J 5 bases; nucleotides not matched to a gene: 13. The CDR3 spans 16 residues. Germline values: CDR1 MNHEY, CDR2 SMNVEV (reference sequence). The CDR3 DNA is TGTGCCAGCAGTAATATGCCCGGGACAGGGATGAACGAGCAGTACTTC. The encoded protein is CASSNMPGTGMNEQYF.

In this sample, this clone turned up many times. The chain carries TRBV28 and TRBJ2-2; 7 nucleotides match TRBD1. The V and J ends lost 6 bases and 0 bases, in that order; junction bases with no gene match: 7. The CDR3 runs 16 residues. Germline V gives CDR1 MDHEN, CDR2 SYDVKM. The CDR3 coding sequence is TGTGCCAGCAGATCCACAGGGGCGACGAACACCGGGGAGCTGTTTTTT. Its translation: CASRSTGATNTGELFF.

This clone has just a few counts. A junction end diverges from the germline sequence, so it may reflect a read error. This sequence joins TRBV19 and TRBJ1-2, with D unclear. The CDR3 contains 15 residues. In germline, CDR1 is LNHDA, CDR2 SQIVND (reference sequence). In nucleotides, the CDR3 is TGTGCCAGTAGTATCGGATACAGTGACAACTATGGTTACACCTTC. This gives the protein CASSIGYSDNYGYTF.

This sequence joins TRBV7-6 and TRBJ2-2; tentatively, D is TRBD2 (6 bases). The V and J ends lost 4 bases and 6 bases respectively, with 15 bases between them. The CDR3 has 15 amino acids. Germline-derived CDR1 and CDR2 are SGHVS and FNYEAQ. The CDR3 nucleotides are TGTGCCAGCAGCTCCGGAGGGGAGATTGCCGGGGAGCTGTTTTTT. Its translation: CASSSGGEIAGELFF.

This clone was seen more than once but under ten times. The V call is TRBV12-3 or TRBV12-4, the J call TRBJ1-6, with TRBD1 matching over 10 bases. The CDR3 is made up of 18 amino acids. Germline trimming cut 1 base from V and 4 bases from J; bases unmatched to any gene: 7. The CDR3 sequence: CASSLGDRDRGYNSPLHF. DNA for the CDR3: TGTGCCAGCAGTTTAGGAGATAGGGACAGGGGTTATAATTCACCCCTCCACTTT.

This clone showed up many times. A much more abundant neighbour one base away suggests this may be a read error. This chain links TRBV28 with TRBJ2-1; TRBD2 is a possible D gene (6 bases). Germline values: CDR1 MDHEN, CDR2 SYDVKM. The CDR3 runs 17 residues. V was pared by 5 bases and J by 2 bases, with 19 bases between. CDR3 amino acids: CASSPAGRPTTYNEQFF. In DNA form, the CDR3 reads TGTGCCAGCAGTCCCGCCGGGAGACCGACGACCTACAATGAGCAGTTCTTC. Full variable domain (remainder filled in from reference TRBV28 and TRBJ2-1): DVKVTQSSRYLVKRTGEKVFLECVQDMDHENMFWYRQDPGLGLRLIYFSYDVKMKEKGDIPEGYSVSREKKERFSLILESASTNQTSMYLCASSPAGRPTTYNEQFFGPGTRLTVL.

The sample holds many counts of this clone. Within the sample, other DNA sequences also encode this same CDR3. The rearrangement uses TRBV11-1 and TRBJ2-3; 12 nucleotides align to TRBD2. CDR1 and CDR2 (germline): SGHAT, FQDESV (reference sequence). Trimming took 4 bases from V and 2 from J; bases not matched to a gene: 4. The CDR3 is made up of 16 amino acids. In DNA, the CDR3 is TGTGCCAGCAGCTCATGGACTAGCGGGGACACAGATACGCAGTATTTT. This translates into CASSSWTSGDTDTQYF.

Within the sample, this clone is medium-sized. This chain connects TRBV28 to TRBJ1-1; the D gene is possibly TRBD1 (5 bases). Germline assignment: CDR1 MDHEN and CDR2 SYDVKM. Between the trimmed V and J ends, which lost 7 bases and 5 bases, there was a span of 17 bases. This CDR3 has 14 residues. The DNA for the CDR3 is TGTGCCAGCAATTCTCTCCCAAGGGGTACTGAAGCTTTCTTT. It is translated as CASNSLPRGTEAFF.

This clone was counted at least ten times. The V gene is TRBV6-1, the J gene TRBJ1-1, with D hard to call. The CDR3 runs to 14 residues. V lost 2 bases and J 7 bases, leaving 14 bases between the germline ends. Per germline, CDR1 MNHNS and CDR2 SASEGT. DNA of the CDR3: TGTGCCAGCAGTGAATATGGGAGGTACAATGAAGCTTTCTTT. This sequence encodes CASSEYGRYNEAFF.

This clone was recorded a few times. The gene calls are TRBV7-9 and TRBJ2-5, with 10 bases aligning to TRBD1. The CDR3 sequence is 16 residues long. Trimming took 5 bases from V and 5 from J; bases not matched to a gene: 11. In germline, CDR1 is SEHNR, CDR2 FQNEAQ (reference sequence). As DNA, the CDR3 is TGTGCCAGCAGCAACCGGGACAGGGGTGTTTTCGAGACCCAGTACTTC. Translating gives CASSNRDRGVFETQYF.

Ten or more counts support this clone. The chain recombines TRBV5-1 with TRBJ2-7, with 8 bases fitting TRBD2. Germline trimming cut 1 base from V and 1 base from J; bases unmatched to any gene: 4. The germline CDR1 and CDR2 sequences are SGHRS and YFSETQ. The CDR3 sequence is 15 residues long. The CDR3 region is CASSLSGSVSYEQYF. The CDR3 nucleotides are TGCGCCAGCAGCTTGAGCGGGAGTGTTTCCTACGAGCAGTACTTC.

This clone was found many times. The V gene is TRBV28, the J gene TRBJ1-2; D unclear. This CDR3 contains 13 residues. The V gene's germline CDR1 is MDHEN and CDR2 SYDVKM. V was trimmed by 7 bases and J by 5 bases, leaving 14 bases between them. This chain's CDR3 is CASNRPPQYGYTF. CDR3 DNA sequence: TGTGCCAGCAATCGGCCCCCACAATATGGCTACACCTTC.

There are many counts of this clone. V gene TRBV12-3 or TRBV12-4 combines with J gene TRBJ2-2, with 7 bases fitting TRBD1. V lost 6 bases and J lost 2; bases outside the gene matches: 6. The CDR3 has 15 amino acids. CDR3 coding DNA: TGTGCCAGCAGACTTCACAGGGGCAACACCGGGGAGCTGTTTTTT. It codes for CASRLHRGNTGELFF.

This clone has at least ten counts. The chain recombines TRBV20-1 with TRBJ2-4; 8 positions match TRBD2. This CDR3 is built from 18 residues. The germline gives CDR1 DFQATT, CDR2 SNEGSKA (reference sequence). The CDR3 protein is CSITGTRIFGWAKNIQYF. Here the CDR3 DNA reads TGCAGCATCACCGGGACTAGGATCTTTGGGTGGGCCAAAAACATTCAGTACTTC.

The sample holds many counts of this clone. The chain combines TRBV2 with TRBJ1-4; D is unclear. This CDR3 has 18 amino acids. V shed 6 bases and J shed 5 bases, with 25 bases lying between them. Germline V gives CDR1 SNHLY, CDR2 FYNNEI. The CDR3 nucleotides read TGTGCCAGCAGGGAGACACCGGGCCCAATCAGGATAAATGAAAAACTGTTTTTT. This gives the protein CASRETPGPIRINEKLFF.

CDR3 residues: CASSRGQLYEQYF. As DNA, the CDR3 is TGTGCCAGCAGCCGGGGACAGTTATACGAGCAGTACTTC. J is TRBJ2-7 and V is TRBV12-3 or TRBV12-4, with TRBD1 identical over 7 bases. The CDR3 contains 13 residues. Germline trimming cut 6 bases from V and 4 bases from J; bases unmatched to any gene: 6.

This clone was recorded at least ten times. This chain joins TRBV11-1 and TRBJ2-7; D is possibly TRBD2 (6 bases). The CDR3 sequence is 17 residues long. CDR1 and CDR2 from the germline V gene are SGHAT and FQDESV (reference sequence). V lost 7 bases and J lost 1, with 23 bases in between. The CDR3 sequence: CASTPDVRGPLSYEQYF. CDR3 in DNA: TGTGCCAGCACCCCGGACGTGCGGGGCCCACTTTCCTACGAGCAGTACTTC.

This clone was seen at least ten times. V and J are TRBV18 and TRBJ2-7; 9 bases line up with TRBD1. The CDR3 consists of 17 residues. With 3 bases clipped from V and 3 bases from J, the junction kept 12 bases outside the gene matches. Germline values: CDR1 KGHSH, CDR2 LQKENI. The CDR3 coding sequence is TGTGCCAGCTCACCTTTGCCCCCGGGACAGGGTTTCTACGAGCAGTACTTC. Translating it yields CASSPLPPGQGFYEQYF.

This clone has ten or more counts. The genes are TRBV9 and TRBJ2-3, with D perhaps TRBD2 (5 bases). CDR1 and CDR2 from the germline V gene are SGDLS and YYNGEE. V was trimmed by 6 bases and J by 2 bases, leaving 13 bases between them. This CDR3 is 14 amino acids long. CDR3 nucleotides: TGTGCCAGCAAAGCGGAACCTCTCACAGATACGCAGTATTTT. It specifies CASKAEPLTDTQYF.

Only one count was recorded for this clone. The germline gene is not matched at one end of the junction; a read error may be the cause. V gene TRBV20-1 combines with J gene TRBJ2-2; tentatively, D is TRBD2 (6 bases). Germline V lookup: CDR1 DFQATT, CDR2 SNEGSKA (reference sequence). This CDR3 contains 15 residues. The CDR3 DNA reads as TGCAGTGCTAGGGGAGCTGGAGGGTTCACCGGGGGGCTGTTTTTT. Its protein is CSARGAGGFTGGLFF.